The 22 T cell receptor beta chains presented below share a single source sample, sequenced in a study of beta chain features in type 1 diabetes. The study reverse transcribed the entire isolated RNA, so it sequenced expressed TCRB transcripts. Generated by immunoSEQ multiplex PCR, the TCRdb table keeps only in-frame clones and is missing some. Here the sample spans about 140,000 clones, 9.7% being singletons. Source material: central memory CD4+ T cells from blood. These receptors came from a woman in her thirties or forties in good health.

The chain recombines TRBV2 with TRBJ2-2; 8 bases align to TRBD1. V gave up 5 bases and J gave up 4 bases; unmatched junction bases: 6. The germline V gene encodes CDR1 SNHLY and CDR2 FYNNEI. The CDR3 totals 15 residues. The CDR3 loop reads CASSLQGAGTGELFF. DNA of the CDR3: TGTGCCAGCAGTCTCCAGGGGGCTGGCACCGGGGAGCTGTTTTTT.

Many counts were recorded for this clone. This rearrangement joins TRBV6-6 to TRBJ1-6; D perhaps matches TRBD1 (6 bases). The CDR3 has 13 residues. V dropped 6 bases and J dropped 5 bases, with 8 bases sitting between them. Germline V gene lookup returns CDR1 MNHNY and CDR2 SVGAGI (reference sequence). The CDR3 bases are TGTGCCAGCAGAGGGGGGGATAATTCACCCCTCCACTTT. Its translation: CASRGGDNSPLHF.

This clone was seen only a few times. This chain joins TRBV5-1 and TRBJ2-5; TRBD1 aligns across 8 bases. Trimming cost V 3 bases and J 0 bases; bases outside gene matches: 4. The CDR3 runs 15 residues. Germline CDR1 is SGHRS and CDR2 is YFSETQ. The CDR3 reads CASSSDRAYQETQYF. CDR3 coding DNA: TGCGCCAGCAGCTCGGACAGGGCGTACCAAGAGACCCAGTACTTC.

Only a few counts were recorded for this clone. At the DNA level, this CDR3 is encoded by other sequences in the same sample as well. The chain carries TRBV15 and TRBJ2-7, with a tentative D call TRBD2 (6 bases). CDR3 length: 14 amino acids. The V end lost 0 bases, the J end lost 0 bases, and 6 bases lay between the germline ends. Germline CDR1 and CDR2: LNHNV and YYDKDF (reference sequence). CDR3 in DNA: TGTGCCACCAGCAGAGAGGGGGGCTCCTACGAGCAGTACTTC. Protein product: CATSREGGSYEQYF.

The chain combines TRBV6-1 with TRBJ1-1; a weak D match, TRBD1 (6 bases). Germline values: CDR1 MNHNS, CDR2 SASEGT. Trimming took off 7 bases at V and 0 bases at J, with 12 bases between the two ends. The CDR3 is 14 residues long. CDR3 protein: CASTLTGLNTEAFF. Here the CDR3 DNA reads TGTGCCAGCACCTTGACAGGACTGAACACTGAAGCTTTCTTT.

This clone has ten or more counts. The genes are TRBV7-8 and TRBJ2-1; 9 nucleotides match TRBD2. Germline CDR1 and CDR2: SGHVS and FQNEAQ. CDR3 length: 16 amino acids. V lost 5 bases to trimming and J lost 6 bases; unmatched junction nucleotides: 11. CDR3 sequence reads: CASSPWGRGGINEQFF. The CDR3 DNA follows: TGTGCCAGCAGCCCATGGGGGCGGGGGGGGATCAATGAGCAGTTCTTC. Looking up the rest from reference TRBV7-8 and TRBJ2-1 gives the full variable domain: GAGVSQSPRYKVAKRGQDVALRCDPISGHVSLFWYQQALGQGPEFLTYFQNEAQLDKSGLPSDRFFAERPEGSVSTLKIQRTQQEDSAVYLCASSPWGRGGINEQFFGPGTRLTVL.

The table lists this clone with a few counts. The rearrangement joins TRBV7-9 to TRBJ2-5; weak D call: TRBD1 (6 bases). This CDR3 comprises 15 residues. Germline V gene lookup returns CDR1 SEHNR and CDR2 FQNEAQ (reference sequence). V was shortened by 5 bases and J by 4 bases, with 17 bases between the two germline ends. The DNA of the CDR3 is TGTGCCAGCAGCGTCCCGGACAGTAGGGGAGAGACCCAGTACTTC. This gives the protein CASSVPDSRGETQYF.

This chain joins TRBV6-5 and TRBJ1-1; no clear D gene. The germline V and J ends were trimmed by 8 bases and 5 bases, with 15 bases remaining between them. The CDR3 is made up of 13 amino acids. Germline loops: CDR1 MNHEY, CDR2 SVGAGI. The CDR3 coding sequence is TGTGCCAGCTTGGGCGAGACGCGAACTGAAGCTTTCTTT. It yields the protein CASLGETRTEAFF.

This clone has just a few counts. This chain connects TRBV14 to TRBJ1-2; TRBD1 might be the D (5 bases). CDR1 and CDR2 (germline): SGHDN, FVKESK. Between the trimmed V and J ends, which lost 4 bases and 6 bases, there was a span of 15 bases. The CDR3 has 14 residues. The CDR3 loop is CASSPSQGWDGYTF. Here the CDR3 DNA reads TGTGCCAGCAGCCCTTCTCAGGGTTGGGATGGCTACACCTTC.

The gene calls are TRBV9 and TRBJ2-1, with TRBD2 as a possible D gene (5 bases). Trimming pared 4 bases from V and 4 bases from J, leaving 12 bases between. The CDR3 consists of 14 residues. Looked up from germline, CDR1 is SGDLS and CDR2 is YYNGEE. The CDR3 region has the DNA TGTGCCAGCAGCCCCTCGGGCGGGTACAATGAGCAGTTCTTC. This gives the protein CASSPSGGYNEQFF.

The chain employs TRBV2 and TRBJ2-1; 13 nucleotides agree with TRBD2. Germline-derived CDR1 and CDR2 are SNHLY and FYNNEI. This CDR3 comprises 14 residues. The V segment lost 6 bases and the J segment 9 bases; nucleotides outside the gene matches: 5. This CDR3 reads CASRGRTSGGEQFF. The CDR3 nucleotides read TGTGCCAGCAGGGGGAGGACTAGCGGGGGTGAGCAGTTCTTC.

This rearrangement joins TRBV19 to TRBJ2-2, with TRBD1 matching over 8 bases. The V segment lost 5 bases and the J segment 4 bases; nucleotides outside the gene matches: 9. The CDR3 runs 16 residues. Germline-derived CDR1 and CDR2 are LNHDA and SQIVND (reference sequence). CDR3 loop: CASSPLQGATTGELFF. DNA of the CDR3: TGTGCCAGTAGTCCTCTTCAGGGGGCCACCACCGGGGAGCTGTTTTTT.

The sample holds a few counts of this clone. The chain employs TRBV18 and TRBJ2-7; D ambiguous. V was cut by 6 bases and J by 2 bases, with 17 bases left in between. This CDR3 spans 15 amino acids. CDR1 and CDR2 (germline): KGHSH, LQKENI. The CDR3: CASSPYSTQAYEQYF. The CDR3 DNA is TGTGCCAGCTCGCCATACTCGACTCAAGCCTACGAGCAGTACTTC.

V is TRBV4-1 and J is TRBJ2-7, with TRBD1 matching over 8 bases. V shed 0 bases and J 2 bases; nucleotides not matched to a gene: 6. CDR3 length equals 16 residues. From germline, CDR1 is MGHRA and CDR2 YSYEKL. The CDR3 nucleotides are TGCGCCAGCAGCCAAGAATTGGCAGGGGGCACCTACGAGCAGTACTTC. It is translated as CASSQELAGGTYEQYF.

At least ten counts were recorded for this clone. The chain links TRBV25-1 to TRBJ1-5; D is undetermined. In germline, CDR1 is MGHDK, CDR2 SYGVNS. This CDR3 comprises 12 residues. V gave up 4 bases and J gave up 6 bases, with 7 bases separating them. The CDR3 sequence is CASSGAGQPQHF. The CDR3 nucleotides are TGTGCCAGCAGTGGAGCAGGTCAGCCCCAGCATTTT.

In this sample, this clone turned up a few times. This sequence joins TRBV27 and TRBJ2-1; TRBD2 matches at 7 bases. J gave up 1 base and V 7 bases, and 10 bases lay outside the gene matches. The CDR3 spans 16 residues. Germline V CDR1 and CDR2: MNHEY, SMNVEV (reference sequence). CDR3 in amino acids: CASTPIGGGSYNEQFF. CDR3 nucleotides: TGTGCCAGCACCCCGATCGGGGGAGGGTCCTACAATGAGCAGTTCTTC.

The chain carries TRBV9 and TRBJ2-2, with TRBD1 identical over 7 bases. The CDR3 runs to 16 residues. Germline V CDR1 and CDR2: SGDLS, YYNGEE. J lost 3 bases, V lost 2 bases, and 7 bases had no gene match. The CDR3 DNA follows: TGTGCCAGCAGCGTTGGGACAGAGAGTTACACCGGGGAGCTGTTTTTT. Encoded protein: CASSVGTESYTGELFF.

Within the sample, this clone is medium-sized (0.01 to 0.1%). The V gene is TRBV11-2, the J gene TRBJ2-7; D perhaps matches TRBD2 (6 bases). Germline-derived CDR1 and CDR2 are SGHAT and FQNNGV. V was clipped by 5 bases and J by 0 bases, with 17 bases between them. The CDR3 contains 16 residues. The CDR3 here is CASSLLRGRTSYEQYF. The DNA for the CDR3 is TGTGCCAGCAGCCTACTCCGGGGGAGGACCTCCTACGAGCAGTACTTC.

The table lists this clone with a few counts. Here the CDR3 DNA reads TGTGCCAGCTCAACCGGGACAGGGTCTAACTATGGCTACACCTTC. Amino acid sequence: CASSTGTGSNYGYTF. The V and J genes are TRBV18 and TRBJ1-2; TRBD1 matches 9 bases. With V trimmed by 5 bases and J by 0 bases, 4 bases remained unmatched. This CDR3 contains 15 residues. CDR1 is KGHSH, CDR2 LQKENI, per germline.

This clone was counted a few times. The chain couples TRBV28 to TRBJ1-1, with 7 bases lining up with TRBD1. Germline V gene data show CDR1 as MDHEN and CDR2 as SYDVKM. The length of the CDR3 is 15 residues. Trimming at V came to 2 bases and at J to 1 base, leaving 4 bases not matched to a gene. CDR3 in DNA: TGTGCCAGCAGTTTACCCGGGACAGCGAACACTGAAGCTTTCTTT. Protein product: CASSLPGTANTEAFF.

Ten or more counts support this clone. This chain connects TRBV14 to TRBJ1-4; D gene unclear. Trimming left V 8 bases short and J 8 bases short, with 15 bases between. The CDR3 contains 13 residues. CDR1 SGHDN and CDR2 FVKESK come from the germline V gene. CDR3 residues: CASARGYGEKLFF. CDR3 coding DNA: TGTGCCAGCGCACGCGGGTACGGCGAAAAACTGTTTTTT.

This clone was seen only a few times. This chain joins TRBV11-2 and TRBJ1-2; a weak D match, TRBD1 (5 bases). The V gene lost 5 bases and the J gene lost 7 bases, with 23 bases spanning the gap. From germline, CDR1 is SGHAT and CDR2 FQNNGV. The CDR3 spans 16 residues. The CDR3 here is CASSPQNGMQGGGYTF. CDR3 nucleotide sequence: TGTGCCAGCAGCCCTCAGAACGGCATGCAGGGAGGTGGCTACACCTTC.